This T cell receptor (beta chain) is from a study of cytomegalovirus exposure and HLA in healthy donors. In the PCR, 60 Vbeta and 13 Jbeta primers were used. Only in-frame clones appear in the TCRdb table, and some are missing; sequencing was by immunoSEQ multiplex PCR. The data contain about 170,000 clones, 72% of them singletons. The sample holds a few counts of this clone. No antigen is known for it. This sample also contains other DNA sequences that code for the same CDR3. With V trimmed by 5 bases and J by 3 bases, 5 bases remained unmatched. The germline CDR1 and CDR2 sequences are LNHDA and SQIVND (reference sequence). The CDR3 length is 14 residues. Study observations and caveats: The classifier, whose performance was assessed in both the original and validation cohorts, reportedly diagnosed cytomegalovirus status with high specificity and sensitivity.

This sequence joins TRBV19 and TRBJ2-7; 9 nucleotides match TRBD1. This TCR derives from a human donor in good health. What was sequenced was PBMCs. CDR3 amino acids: CASSPTGGSYEQYF. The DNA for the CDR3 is TGTGCCAGTAGTCCAACAGGGGGCAGCTACGAGCAGTACTTC.